This is a list of T cell receptor beta chains from one sample in a study of cytomegalovirus exposure and HLA in healthy donors. Measured with immunoSEQ multiplex PCR; TCRdb has only the in-frame clones, and not every one. The data show 100,000 to 150,000 clones, with approximately 84% seen just once and approximately 1.7% held by the top ten. Source material: PBMCs. The receptor set was obtained from a middle-aged woman in good health and CMV-seronegative. CDR3s include the opening cysteine and the closing phenylalanine or tryptophan. The D gene is left open where the match is weak. Not every row has a clone size; where given, it reads once, few, many or a size class.

TRBJ2-3 NA NA TRBV4-1 TGCGCCAGCAGCCAATCATTAACTAGCACAGATACGCAGTATTTT CASSQSLTSTDTQYF
TRBJ2-7 TRBD1 NA TRBV5-1 TGCGCCAGCAGCTTGGTAGCTGGGACAGGGGAAACGTACGAGCAGTACTTC CASSLVAGTGETYEQYF
TRBJ2-1 NA NA TRBV30 TGTGCCTGGAGTGCTCAGGGTGGGCCGTTCTTC CAWSAQGGPFF
TRBJ2-5 TRBD2 NA TRBV6-5 TGTGCCAGCAGTTACTCGTCTAGCGGGAGAGGGACCCAGTACTTC CASSYSSSGRGTQYF
TRBJ1-1 TRBD1 NA TRBV5-1 TGCGCCAGCAGCTCGCAGGGGGCTAACACTGAAGCTTTCTTT CASSSQGANTEAFF
TRBJ2-3 TRBD2 NA TRBV5-4 TGTGCCAGCAGCTCCTCGGGACTAGCAATAGATACGCAGTATTTT CASSSSGLAIDTQYF
TRBJ2-7 TRBD2 NA TRBV11-2 TGTGCCAGCAGCTTGACCGGGACTAGTTCCTACGAGCAGTACTTC CASSLTGTSSYEQYF
TRBJ1-2 NA NA TRBV5-5 TGTGCCAGCAGCTTCCAATGGGGCCCCTATGGCTACACCTTC CASSFQWGPYGYTF
TRBJ2-5 TRBD1 NA TRBV7-8 TGTGCCAGCAGCGCCGACAGGGTTGGAGAGACCCAGTACTTC CASSADRVGETQYF
TRBJ2-1 TRBD2 NA TRBV5-1 TGCGCCAGCAGCGGCGGGACTAGGTTATACAATGAGCAGTTCTTC CASSGGTRLYNEQFF
TRBJ2-7 TRBD2 few TRBV6-1 TGTGCCAGCAGCCTGATAGAGACTAGCGGCTACGAGCAGTACTTC CASSLIETSGYEQYF
TRBJ1-2 NA NA TRBV9 TGTGCCAGCAGCGCCACGGAACTCTCGGACAGATTCATAAACTATGGCTACACCTTC CASSATELSDRFINYGYTF
TRBJ2-3 TRBD2 NA TRBV6-5 TGTGCCAGCAGGGGACTAGCGGTAGGGATGGATACGCAGTATTTT CASRGLAVGMDTQYF
TRBJ1-5 TRBD1 NA TRBV5-1 TGCGCCAGGACAGGGGAAAGAAACAATCAGCCCCAGCATTTT CARTGERNNQPQHF
TRBJ1-6 TRBD1 few TRBV2 TGTGCCAGCAGGGGGACAGCCTCCTATAATTCACCCCTCCACTTT CASRGTASYNSPLHF
TRBJ2-5 NA once TRBV9 TGTGCCAGCAGCGTAGCGGCTAGCGACACCTGGACCCAGTACTTC CASSVAASDTWTQYF
TRBJ1-1 TRBD1 NA TRBV29-1 TGCAGCGTTAAGACCGGGACAGAACGAGGGGCTTTCTTT CSVKTGTERGAFF
TRBJ2-5 TRBD2 NA TRBV7-9 TGTGCCAGCAGCTTAGCACTAGCGGGCCAAGAGACCCAGTACTTC CASSLALAGQETQYF
TRBJ1-2 NA NA TRBV28 TGTGCCAGCAGCTCGGGTGCAGGGGCCGGTGGCTACACCTTC CASSSGAGAGGYTF
TRBJ1-5 NA NA TRBV7-9 TGTGCCAGCAGCTTATTTACAGGAATTAGCAATCAGCCCCAGCATTTT CASSLFTGISNQPQHF
TRBJ2-7 TRBD2 NA TRBV29-1 TGCAGCGTGTCCCAGCGGGGGGTCTACGAGCAGTACTTC CSVSQRGVYEQYF
TRBJ2-7 TRBD2 NA TRBV2 TGTGCCAGCAGGGGGGGACTAGTGGGGACCTACGAGCAGTACTTC CASRGGLVGTYEQYF
TRBJ2-5 NA NA TRBV7-2 TGTGCCAGCAGCTTATTCGGGCTAGCTCATGGGGAGACCCAGTACTTC CASSLFGLAHGETQYF
TRBJ1-6 NA NA TRBV9 TGTGCCAGCAGCGGCCCCCCGGGACCCCTCCACTTT CASSGPPGPLHF
TRBJ2-3 NA once TRBV5-1 TGCGCCAGCAGCACCCGACCGGGACAAGGAAAAACAGATACGCAGTATTTT CASSTRPGQGKTDTQYF
TRBJ1-2 NA NA TRBV7-9 TGTGCCAGCAGCTTGCGGGAAACCCACGGCTATGGCTACACCTTC CASSLRETHGYGYTF
TRBJ2-1 TRBD2 few TRBV19 TGTGCCAGTAGTCAGGAGGCGGGGGGGCCTTGGGATGAGCAGTTCTTC CASSQEAGGPWDEQFF
TRBJ2-3 TRBD2 NA TRBV4-2 TGTGCCAGCAGCCAAGATACCCTAGCGGGGGGTTCCGATACGCAGTATTTT CASSQDTLAGGSDTQYF
TRBJ1-1 NA NA TRBV28 TGTGCCAGCAGCCCCTGGGTCGGGGGCGGGAGTGACACTGAAGCTTTCTTT CASSPWVGGGSDTEAFF
TRBJ2-1 TRBD2 NA TRBV7-9 TGTGCCAGCAGCTTAGAACTAGCGGCAAATGAGCAGTTCTTC CASSLELAANEQFF
TRBJ2-1 NA NA TRBV19 TGTGCCAGTAGTCCTGGGACTTGGGGGGATGAGCAGTTCTTC CASSPGTWGDEQFF
TRBJ2-7 NA NA TRBV11-2 TGTGCCAGCAGCTTAGCCCCCGCCGGGAGTTTTTACGAGCAGTACTTC CASSLAPAGSFYEQYF
TRBJ1-1 NA NA TRBV30 TGTGCCTGGAGTCGAGTGGTGAACACTGAAGCTTTCTTT CAWSRVVNTEAFF
TRBJ2-2 NA NA TRBV6-4 TGTGCCAGCAGTTACTCGACAAGGGGGATTGGGAACACCGGGGAGCTGTTTTTT CASSYSTRGIGNTGELFF
TRBJ2-5 NA NA TRBV19 TGTGCCAGTAGTATATGGTCTGCGGGGCAACAAGAGACCCAGTACTTC CASSIWSAGQQETQYF
TRBJ2-7 NA NA TRBV25-1 TGTGCCAGCAGTGAATTCGGTACCTACGAGCAGTACTTC CASSEFGTYEQYF
TRBJ2-3 NA NA TRBV12-5 TGTGCTAGTGGGCCGGGGGGCACAGATACGCAGTATTTT CASGPGGTDTQYF
TRBJ2-1 NA NA TRBV11-2 TGTGCCAGCACCAAAGGCGGGTCCCGATTGCCCTACAATGAGCAGTTCTTC CASTKGGSRLPYNEQFF
TRBJ2-1 NA NA TRBV9 TGTGCCAGCAGCGTAGAGTTGGCAGGGGAGCAGTTCTTC CASSVELAGEQFF
TRBJ1-1 NA NA TRBV19 TGTGCCAGTAGTATGGTGGGGGGAAGCACTGAAGCTTTCTTT CASSMVGGSTEAFF
TRBJ2-7 TRBD2 few TRBV19 TGTGCCAGTAGTGCGGGACTAATCGGCGAGCAGTACTTC CASSAGLIGEQYF
TRBJ2-7 NA once TRBV6-1 TGTGCCAGCAGTGAAGCGAACATGCGGAACACCCCCCTTTCCTACGAGCAGTACTTC CASSEANMRNTPLSYEQYF
TRBJ2-7 NA NA TRBV19 TGTGCCAGTAGTTACAAGACTAGTGGCGAGCAGTACTTC CASSYKTSGEQYF
TRBJ2-5 NA NA TRBV7-8 TGTGCCAGCAGCCTTAGGGTGGACAGCCAAGAGACCCAGTACTTC CASSLRVDSQETQYF
TRBJ2-7 NA NA TRBV7-3 TGTGCCAGCAGCCTAGGGGCGGGGGCCGAGCAGTACTTC CASSLGAGAEQYF
TRBJ2-7 TRBD1 NA TRBV5-4 TGTGCCAGCAGCCCGCCGACAGGGAAAAGTTACGAGCAGTACTTC CASSPPTGKSYEQYF
TRBJ2-7 TRBD1 NA TRBV7-8 TGTGCCAGCAGCCCCCGGGACAGGCCCTGGGGGGAGCAGTACTTC CASSPRDRPWGEQYF
TRBJ2-2 TRBD1 NA TRBV18 TGTGCCAGCTCATCACAGGGGGCCGGGGAGCTGTTTTTT CASSSQGAGELFF
TRBJ1-1 NA few TRBV9 TGTGCCAGCAGCGTAGGCATCTCAGGGGTCGGGGTCGTGAACACTGAAGCTTTCTTT CASSVGISGVGVVNTEAFF
TRBJ2-5 NA NA TRBV21-1 TGTGCCAGCAGCAAAAGGCAGGGGGCCACAAACCAAGAGACCCAGTACTTC CASSKRQGATNQETQYF
TRBJ1-5 NA NA TRBV19 TGTGCCAGTAGTATGGAACAGGGTGCACTGCCCCAGCATTTT CASSMEQGALPQHF
TRBJ2-3 NA NA TRBV6-1 TGTGCCAGCGGGGCGGGAATAAGCACAGATACGCAGTATTTT CASGAGISTDTQYF
TRBJ1-2 TRBD1 NA TRBV10-3 TGTGCCATCAGACAGGGGTCGGAGACTAACTATGGCTACACCTTC CAIRQGSETNYGYTF
TRBJ1-4 TRBD1 NA TRBV5-1 TGCGCCAGCAGCCCCGGGACAGGGTATGAAAAACTGTTTTTT CASSPGTGYEKLFF
TRBJ2-5 NA NA TRBV5-1 TGCGCCAGCAGCTTGGGCACCCTCGGCAGGGTCCGTTCGGAGACCCAGTACTTC CASSLGTLGRVRSETQYF
TRBJ2-3 TRBD1 NA TRBV6-6 TGTGCCAGCAGTTACGCTCGACAGGGTCCAGATACGCAGTATTTT CASSYARQGPDTQYF
TRBJ2-3 NA NA TRBV4-1 TGCGCCAGCAGCCAAGAGGAAGGGCCCCCGGGGTACACAGATACGCAGTATTTT CASSQEEGPPGYTDTQYF
TRBJ2-7 NA NA TRBV6-6 TGTGCCAGCAGTCCCGACTGGGAGACCTACGAGCAGTACTTC CASSPDWETYEQYF
TRBJ1-3 NA NA TRBV7-2 TGTGCCAGCAGCGGGTACAGCGGGGCCGCCGGAAACACCATATATTTT CASSGYSGAAGNTIYF
TRBJ2-1 TRBD2 NA TRBV19 TGTGCCAGTAGTATAGGCCCCGGGACTAGCGGGAATGAGCAGTTCTTC CASSIGPGTSGNEQFF